The clone carrying this T cell receptor (beta chain) was counted once. These data originate in a study of blood T cell repertoires in COVID-19. The CDR3 totals 14 residues. V was clipped by 7 bases and J by 6 bases; unmatched bases: 8. CDR1 and CDR2 (germline): MNHEY, SVGAGI. Assay: immunoSEQ multiplex PCR; the TCRdb copy retains only in-frame clones and omits some. Among approximately 160,000 clones, around 84% were seen once, and the ten largest hold about 8%. The origin of this receptor is a woman aged 45-59 years who had recovered from COVID-19. The sequenced sample consisted of PBMCs or T cells enriched from blood (not recorded which). The gene calls are TRBV6-5 and TRBJ2-1, with TRBD1 matching 8 bases. The CDR3 protein is CASTVGDRSNEQFF. The CDR3 DNA is TGTGCCAGCACCGTAGGGGACAGGAGCAATGAGCAGTTCTTC.